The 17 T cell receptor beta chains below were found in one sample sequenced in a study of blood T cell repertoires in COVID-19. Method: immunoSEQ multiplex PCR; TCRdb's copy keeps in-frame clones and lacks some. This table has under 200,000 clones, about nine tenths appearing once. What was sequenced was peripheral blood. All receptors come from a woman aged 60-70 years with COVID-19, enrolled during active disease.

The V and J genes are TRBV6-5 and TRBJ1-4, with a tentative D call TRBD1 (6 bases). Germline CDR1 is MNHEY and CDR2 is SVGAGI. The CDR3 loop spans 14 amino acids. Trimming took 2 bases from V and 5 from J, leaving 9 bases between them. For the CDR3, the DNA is TGTGCCAGCAGTTACATCAGGGGAAATGAAAAACTGTTTTTT. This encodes CASSYIRGNEKLFF.

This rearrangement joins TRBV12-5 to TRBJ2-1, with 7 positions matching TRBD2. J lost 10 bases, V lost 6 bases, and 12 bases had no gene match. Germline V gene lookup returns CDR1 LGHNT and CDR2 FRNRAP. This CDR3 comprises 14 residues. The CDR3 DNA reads TGTGCTAGTGGACCAGCGGGACCGGCGGGGGAGCAGTTCTTC. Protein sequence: CASGPAGPAGEQFF.

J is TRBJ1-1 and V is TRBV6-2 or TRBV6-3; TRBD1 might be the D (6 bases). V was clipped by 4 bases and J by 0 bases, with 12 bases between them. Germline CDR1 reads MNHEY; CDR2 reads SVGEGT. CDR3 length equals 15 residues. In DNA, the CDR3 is TGTGCCAGCAGTTCGACAGGCACCCTGAACACTGAAGCTTTCTTT. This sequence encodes CASSSTGTLNTEAFF.

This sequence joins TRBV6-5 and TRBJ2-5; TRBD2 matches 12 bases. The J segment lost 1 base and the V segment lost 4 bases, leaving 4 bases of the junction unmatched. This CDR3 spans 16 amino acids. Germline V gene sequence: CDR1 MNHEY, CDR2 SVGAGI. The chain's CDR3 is CASSSPGLAGQETQYF. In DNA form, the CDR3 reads TGTGCCAGCAGTTCACCGGGACTAGCGGGCCAAGAGACCCAGTACTTC.

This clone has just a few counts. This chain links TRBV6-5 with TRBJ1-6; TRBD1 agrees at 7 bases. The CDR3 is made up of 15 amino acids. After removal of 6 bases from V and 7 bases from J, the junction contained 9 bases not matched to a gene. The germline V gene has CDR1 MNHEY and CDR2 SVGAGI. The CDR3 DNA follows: TGTGCCAGCAGGGCGACAGGGAGAGGGAATTCACCCCTCCACTTT. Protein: CASRATGRGNSPLHF.

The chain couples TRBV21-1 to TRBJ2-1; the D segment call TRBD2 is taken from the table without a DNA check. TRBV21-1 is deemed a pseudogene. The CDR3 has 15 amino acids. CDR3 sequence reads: CASSAVSGRVNEQFF. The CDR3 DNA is TGTGCCAGCAGCGCGGTTAGCGGGAGGGTAAATGAGCAGTTCTTC.

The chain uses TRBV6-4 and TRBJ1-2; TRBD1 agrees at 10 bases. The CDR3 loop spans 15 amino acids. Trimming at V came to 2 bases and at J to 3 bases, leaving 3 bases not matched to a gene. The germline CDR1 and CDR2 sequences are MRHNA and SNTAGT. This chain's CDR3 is CASSDPGQGDYGYTF. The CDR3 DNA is TGTGCCAGCAGTGACCCCGGACAGGGGGACTATGGCTACACCTTC.

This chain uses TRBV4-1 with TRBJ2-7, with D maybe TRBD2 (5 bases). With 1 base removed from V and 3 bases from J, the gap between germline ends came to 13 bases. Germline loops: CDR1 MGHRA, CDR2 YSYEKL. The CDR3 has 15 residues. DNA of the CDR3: TGCGCCAGCAGCCAAGGCGGACGGGGAATCTACGAGCAGTACTTC. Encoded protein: CASSQGGRGIYEQYF.

The CDR3 reads CASSRSPTYEQYF. The CDR3 DNA sequence: TGTGCCAGCAGCCGCTCCCCTACCTACGAGCAGTACTTC. This chain connects TRBV6-5 to TRBJ2-7, with D unclear. CDR3 size: 13 residues. The V gene lost 6 bases and the J gene lost 2 bases, with 11 bases spanning the gap. Germline CDR1 reads MNHEY; CDR2 reads SVGAGI.

The CDR3 sequence is CAITMTGSNYGYTF. The CDR3 DNA is TGTGCCATCACCATGACTGGATCTAACTATGGCTACACCTTC. J is TRBJ1-2 and V is TRBV10-3, with unresolved D. V was cut by 7 bases and J by 0 bases, with 12 bases left in between. Germline CDR1 ENHRY, CDR2 SYGVKD. This CDR3 spans 14 amino acids.

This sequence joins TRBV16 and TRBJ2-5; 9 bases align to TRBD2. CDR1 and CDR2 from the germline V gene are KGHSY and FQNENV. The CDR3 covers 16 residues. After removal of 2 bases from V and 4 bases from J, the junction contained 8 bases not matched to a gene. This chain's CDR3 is CASSQGIAGARETQYF. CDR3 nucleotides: TGTGCCAGCAGCCAAGGGATAGCGGGAGCGCGAGAGACCCAGTACTTC.

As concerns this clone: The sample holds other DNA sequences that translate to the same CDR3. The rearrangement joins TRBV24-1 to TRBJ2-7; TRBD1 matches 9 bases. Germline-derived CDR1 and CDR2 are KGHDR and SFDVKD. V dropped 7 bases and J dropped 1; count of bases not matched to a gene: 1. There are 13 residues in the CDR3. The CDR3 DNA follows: TGTGCCACCAGAGGGACAGGGTCCTACGAGCAGTACTTC. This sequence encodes CATRGTGSYEQYF.

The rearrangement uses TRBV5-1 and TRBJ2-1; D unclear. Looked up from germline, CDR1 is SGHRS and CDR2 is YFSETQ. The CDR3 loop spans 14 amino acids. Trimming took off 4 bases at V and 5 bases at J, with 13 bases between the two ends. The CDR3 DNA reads TGCGCCAGCAGCCTCGAGGCGGCTCACAATGAGCAGTTCTTC. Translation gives CASSLEAAHNEQFF.

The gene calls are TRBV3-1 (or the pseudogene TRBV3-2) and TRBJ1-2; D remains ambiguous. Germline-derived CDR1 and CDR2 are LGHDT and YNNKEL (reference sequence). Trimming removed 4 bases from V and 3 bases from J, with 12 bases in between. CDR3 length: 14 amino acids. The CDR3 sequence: CASSLPSGDYGYTF. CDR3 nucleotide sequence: TGTGCCAGCAGCCTCCCCTCCGGGGACTATGGCTACACCTTC.

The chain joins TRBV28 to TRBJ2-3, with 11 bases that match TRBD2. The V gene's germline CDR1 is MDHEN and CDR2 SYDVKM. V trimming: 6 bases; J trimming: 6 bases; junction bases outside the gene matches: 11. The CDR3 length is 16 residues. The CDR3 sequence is CASSIALAGGSDTQYF. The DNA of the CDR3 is TGTGCCAGCAGCATCGCCCTAGCGGGAGGTTCCGATACGCAGTATTTT.

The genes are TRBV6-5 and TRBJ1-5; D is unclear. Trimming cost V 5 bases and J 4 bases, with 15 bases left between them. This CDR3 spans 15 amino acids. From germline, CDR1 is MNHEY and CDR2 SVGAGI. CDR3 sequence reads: CASSPRGWFNQPQHF. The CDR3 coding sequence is TGTGCCAGCAGTCCTCGGGGTTGGTTTAATCAGCCCCAGCATTTT.

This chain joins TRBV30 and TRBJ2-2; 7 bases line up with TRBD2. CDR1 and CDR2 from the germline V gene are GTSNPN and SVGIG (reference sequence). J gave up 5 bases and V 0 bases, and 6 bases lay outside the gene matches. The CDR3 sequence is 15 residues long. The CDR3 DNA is TGTGCCTGGAGTGTAGGGCTAGCGGCAACCGGGGAGCTGTTTTTT. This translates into CAWSVGLAATGELFF.